These 18 T cell receptor beta chains came from one sample sequenced in a study of shared clonotypes between healthy human individuals. Measured with immunoSEQ multiplex PCR; TCRdb has only the in-frame clones, and not every one. In the table there are under 1,100,000 clones, 75% to 85% of which are singletons. Sequencing used memory CD4+ T cells from PBMCs. Subset denoted: CD45RA-negative fraction. The receptors derive from a man aged 18 to 30 in good health. Some clones in this sample may be carry-over from other donors' samples.

This clone has more than one count but fewer than ten. The chain uses TRBV28 and TRBJ2-7; the match to TRBD1 covers 9 bases. The CDR3 sequence is 17 residues long. Germline lookup yields CDR1 MDHEN and CDR2 SYDVKM. The junction had 12 bases not matched to a gene; V was cut back by 4 bases and J by 2 bases. The CDR3 sequence is CASSSNSGTGHTYEQYF. The CDR3 DNA follows: TGTGCCAGCAGTTCCAACTCCGGGACAGGGCATACCTACGAGCAGTACTTC. The full variable domain, rest sourced from reference TRBV28 and TRBJ2-7, is DVKVTQSSRYLVKRTGEKVFLECVQDMDHENMFWYRQDPGLGLRLIYFSYDVKMKEKGDIPEGYSVSREKKERFSLILESASTNQTSMYLCASSSNSGTGHTYEQYFGPGTRLTVT.

The V and J genes are TRBV6-4 and TRBJ2-1; D is ambiguous. V lost 3 bases and J 6 bases, leaving 15 bases between the germline ends. The CDR3 length is 15 residues. Germline lookup yields CDR1 MRHNA and CDR2 SNTAGT. The chain's CDR3 is CASSELALGTNEQFF. Written as DNA, the CDR3 is TGTGCCAGCAGTGAGTTGGCTCTGGGCACCAATGAGCAGTTCTTC.

The chain is built from TRBV29-1 and TRBJ1-1; weak D call: TRBD1 (5 bases). Germline assignment: CDR1 SQVTM and CDR2 ANQGSEA. V was clipped by 8 bases and J by 4 bases, with 17 bases between them. This CDR3 comprises 13 residues. The DNA of the CDR3 is TGCAGCTTCGGACACCTCCGAGGCACTGAAGCTTTCTTT. Protein sequence: CSFGHLRGTEAFF. Filled out from reference TRBV29-1 and TRBJ1-1, the complete variable domain reads SAVISQKPSRDICQRGTSLTIQCQVDSQVTMMFWYRQQPGQSLTLIATANQGSEATYESGFVIDKFPISRPNLTFSTLTVSNMSPEDSSIYLCSFGHLRGTEAFFGQGTRLTVV.

The chain uses TRBV5-4 and TRBJ2-1; 8 nucleotides line up with TRBD1. Germline values: CDR1 SGHNT, CDR2 YYREEE (reference sequence). Germline trimming cut 4 bases from V and 4 bases from J; bases unmatched to any gene: 13. The CDR3 is 17 residues long. CDR3: CASSPETEYRGYNEQFF. The CDR3 bases are TGTGCCAGCAGCCCTGAAACAGAGTACAGGGGGTACAATGAGCAGTTCTTC.

The chain carries TRBV25-1 and TRBJ2-1, with 7 bases that match TRBD2. Germline V CDR1 and CDR2: MGHDK, SYGVNS. This CDR3 comprises 13 residues. The J segment lost 8 bases and the V segment lost 5 bases, leaving 6 bases of the junction unmatched. This CDR3 is CASSQPGRDEQFF. Here the CDR3 DNA reads TGTGCCAGCAGTCAACCTGGGAGGGATGAGCAGTTCTTC.

This chain links TRBV4-1 with TRBJ2-1; 9 positions agree with TRBD2. CDR1 and CDR2 from the germline V gene are MGHRA and YSYEKL. The CDR3 runs to 15 residues. V lost 3 bases and J lost 4; bases outside the gene matches: 4. CDR3 sequence reads: CASSQTSGLYNEQFF. In nucleotides, the CDR3 is TGCGCCAGCAGCCAGACTAGCGGTCTGTACAATGAGCAGTTCTTC.

Written as DNA, the CDR3 is TGCGCCAGCAGCTGGCTAGCGGGAGCAGAGACCCAGTACTTC. It codes for CASSWLAGAETQYF. This chain joins TRBV4-1 and TRBJ2-5; 10 bases match TRBD2. Germline V gives CDR1 MGHRA, CDR2 YSYEKL. The J segment lost 4 bases and the V segment lost 5 bases, leaving 4 bases of the junction unmatched. The CDR3 loop spans 14 amino acids.

V and J are TRBV5-1 and TRBJ1-1; possible D gene TRBD1, 5 bases. CDR3 length: 14 residues. CDR1 and CDR2 from the germline V gene are SGHRS and YFSETQ. The V end lost 5 bases, the J end lost 4 bases, and 15 bases lay between the germline ends. The chain's CDR3 is CASRMTSGATEAFF. The CDR3 nucleotides are TGCGCCAGCAGGATGACATCCGGGGCCACTGAAGCTTTCTTT.

The V call is TRBV5-1, the J call TRBJ2-3, with 8 bases fitting TRBD2. Per the germline V gene, CDR1 is SGHRS and CDR2 is YFSETQ. The CDR3 extends over 14 amino acids. V trimming: 1 base; J trimming: 6 bases; junction bases outside the gene matches: 4. The chain's CDR3 is CASSLREGRDTQYF. CDR3 coding DNA: TGCGCCAGCAGCTTGCGGGAGGGCCGGGATACGCAGTATTTT.

This rearrangement joins TRBV29-1 to TRBJ1-1, with TRBD1 as a possible D gene (6 bases). The ends were cut back, 5 bases at V and 3 bases at J, with 13 bases in the middle. Germline V gene sequence: CDR1 SQVTM, CDR2 ANQGSEA. The length of the CDR3 is 13 residues. CDR3 residues: CSVYGGAHTEAFF. The CDR3 nucleotides read TGCAGCGTTTATGGGGGGGCGCACACTGAAGCTTTCTTT.

The chain links TRBV19 to TRBJ1-5; the D gene is possibly TRBD1 (5 bases). Germline-derived CDR1 and CDR2 are LNHDA and SQIVND (reference sequence). The CDR3 extends over 12 amino acids. V lost 9 bases and J 5 bases, leaving 11 bases between the germline ends. The CDR3: CASREGHQPQHF. The CDR3 region has the DNA TGTGCCAGCCGAGAGGGGCATCAGCCCCAGCATTTT.

A word on this clone: The identical CDR3 is also encoded by other nucleotide sequences in the sample. The chain uses TRBV30 and TRBJ2-5; D is unclear. Trimming took off 1 base at V and 1 base at J, with 4 bases between the two ends. The CDR3 covers 12 residues. Germline values: CDR1 GTSNPN, CDR2 SVGIG (reference sequence). In DNA, the CDR3 is TGTGCCTGGAGTGCGGGCCAAGAGACCCAGTACTTC. Its translation: CAWSAGQETQYF.

This sequence joins TRBV5-1 and TRBJ2-7, with D possibly being TRBD1 (6 bases). The CDR3 totals 13 residues. Trimming removed 6 bases from V and 1 base from J, with 11 bases in between. Germline V gene data show CDR1 as SGHRS and CDR2 as YFSETQ. CDR3 region: CASTLTGSYEQYF. The CDR3 nucleotides read TGCGCCAGCACATTGACAGGATCCTACGAGCAGTACTTC.

This sequence joins TRBV10-3 and TRBJ1-2; 8 bases align to TRBD1. CDR1 is ENHRY, CDR2 SYGVKD, per germline. The length of the CDR3 is 13 residues. J lost 2 bases, V lost 7 bases, and 3 bases had no gene match. DNA of the CDR3: TGTGCCATCACAGGGGGCCCAAACTATGGCTACACCTTC. It yields the protein CAITGGPNYGYTF.

The genes are TRBV4-2 and TRBJ2-2; D might be TRBD2 (6 bases). The CDR3 covers 17 residues. Trimming shortened V by 1 base and J by 5 bases, and 17 bases separated the two germline ends. Per the germline V gene, CDR1 is LGHNA and CDR2 is YNFKEQ. CDR3: CASSQGAGRPITGELFF. CDR3 DNA sequence: TGTGCCAGCAGCCAAGGGGCGGGACGGCCTATAACCGGGGAGCTGTTTTTT.

This chain uses TRBV2 with TRBJ1-1; D remains ambiguous. This CDR3 spans 12 amino acids. V gave up 8 bases and J gave up 4 bases, with 11 bases separating them. Germline CDR1 SNHLY, CDR2 FYNNEI. The DNA for the CDR3 is TGTGCCAGCCGACCGGTGATCACTGAAGCTTTCTTT. Its translation is CASRPVITEAFF.

The rearrangement joins TRBV5-5 to TRBJ2-7; D might be TRBD1 or TRBD2, each matching 5 bases. The CDR3 runs 12 residues. Germline loops: CDR1 SGHKS, CDR2 YYEKEE (reference sequence). Trimming shortened V by 3 bases and J by 4 bases, and 8 bases separated the two germline ends. CDR3 loop: CASSWGNYEQYF. Written as DNA, the CDR3 is TGTGCCAGCAGCTGGGGGAATTACGAGCAGTACTTC.

This clone was counted a single time. The V call is TRBV19, the J call TRBJ1-2; 9 bases align to TRBD1. CDR1 is LNHDA, CDR2 SQIVND, per germline (reference sequence). V lost 8 bases to trimming and J lost 7 bases; unmatched junction nucleotides: 8. The CDR3 covers 13 residues. CDR3 coding DNA: TGTGCCAGTTGGGGGACAGGGTATTTTGGCTACACCTTC. Amino acids: CASWGTGYFGYTF. The full variable domain, its missing parts supplied by reference TRBV19 and TRBJ1-2, is DGGITQSPKYLFRKEGQNVTLSCEQNLNHDAMYWYRQDPGQGLRLIYYSQIVNDFQKGDIAEGYSVSREKKESFPLTVTSAQKNPTAFYLCASWGTGYFGYTFGSGTRLTVV.